The 2 T cell receptor beta chains below come from one sample, sequenced in a study of cytomegalovirus exposure and HLA in healthy donors. The PCR ran on 60 Vbeta and 13 Jbeta primers. The protocol was immunoSEQ multiplex PCR, while the TCRdb copy is restricted to in-frame clones and leaves out a portion. The sample has 70,000 or so clones, approximately 90% seen once. The source material was PBMCs. The receptors come from a woman in her twenties or thirties in good health and CMV-seronegative.

The chain links TRBV27 to TRBJ2-5; 10 positions agree with TRBD1. The ends lost 5 bases at V and 2 bases at J; junction bases unmatched: 5. CDR1 is MNHEY and CDR2 is SMNVEV in the germline V gene (reference sequence). This CDR3 is built from 15 residues. CDR3 bases: TGTGCCAGCAGTGTCCGGGACAGGGGTCAAGAGACCCAGTACTTC. It yields the protein CASSVRDRGQETQYF.

The chain uses TRBV18 and TRBJ2-7; the D gene is possibly TRBD1 (6 bases). V shed 2 bases and J shed 3 bases, with 14 bases lying between them. The CDR3 extends over 15 amino acids. The germline V gene has CDR1 KGHSH and CDR2 LQKENI. The CDR3 loop is CASSPDHRVDYEQYF. CDR3 bases: TGTGCCAGCTCACCAGACCACAGGGTCGACTACGAGCAGTACTTC. Filled out from reference TRBV18 and TRBJ2-7, the complete variable domain reads NAGVMQNPRHLVRRRGQEARLRCSPMKGHSHVYWYRQLPEEGLKFMVYLQKENIIDESGMPKERFSAEFPKEGPSILRIQQVVRGDSAAYFCASSPDHRVDYEQYFGPGTRLTVT.